A selection of T cell receptor beta chains follows, all from one sample in a study of blood T cell repertoires in COVID-19. This table comes from immunoSEQ multiplex PCR, and its TCRdb copy is limited to in-frame clones, with some not included. This repertoire shows around 190,000 clones, 75% to 85% found once; its top ten account for 7.5% to 10%. Sequences were obtained from PBMCs or T cells enriched from blood (not recorded which). All receptors come from a man aged 40-55 years who had recovered from COVID-19. Each CDR3 is given without its conserved first and last residue. D genes are given only for firm matches.

V	J	length	D	CDR3
TRBV5-6	TRBJ1-6	13	.	ASSSLTEPGSPLH
TRBV7-9	TRBJ1-2	13	TRBD1	ASSPRTGVAYGYT
TRBV7-8	TRBJ1-2	16	TRBD1	ASSSNLGTGKTNYGYT
TRBV24-1	TRBJ2-2	14	TRBD1	ATSDPRQGASGELF
TRBV10-1	TRBJ2-3	14	TRBD2	ASSESGAGKKDTQY
TRBV7-3	TRBJ1-3	13	TRBD1	ASSLRGQGENTIY
TRBV19	TRBJ2-3	11	.	ASSIASTDTQY
TRBV7-7	TRBJ2-3	14	TRBD2	ASSSGLGAGGDTQY
TRBV19	TRBJ1-6	15	.	ASSMTSSSSYNSPLH
TRBV7-9	TRBJ2-3	13	TRBD2	ASSPRGTSGSTQY
TRBV5-1	TRBJ2-3	14	TRBD2	ASSTELAGVVDTQY
TRBV5-1	TRBJ1-3	13	.	ASSLGAGEGNTIY
TRBV24-1	TRBJ2-1	11	.	ATSDPPDNEQF
TRBV12-3/TRBV12-4	TRBJ2-5	11	.	ASSTDFQETQY
TRBV23-1	TRBJ1-6	17	TRBD1	ASSRGESGGSSYNSPLH
TRBV30	TRBJ2-5	10	TRBD1	AWAPGQGTPY
TRBV5-1	TRBJ2-6	14	.	ASSFADYSGANVLT
TRBV28	TRBJ2-7	13	TRBD2	ASSPGGRSSYEQY
TRBV2	TRBJ1-1	13	.	ASTGTQRAGVEAF
TRBV7-9	TRBJ2-7	13	TRBD1	ASSRDRGISYEQY
TRBV7-3	TRBJ2-1	15	.	ASSPTLEGPRYNEQF
TRBV18	TRBJ1-1	16	TRBD1	ASSPRTGSGAVNTEAF
TRBV29-1	TRBJ1-1	11	.	SVEDLVGGEAF
TRBV10-1	TRBJ2-1	14	TRBD2	ASSESGTSGRYEQF
TRBV21-1	TRBJ1-3	15	.	ASSKVGQAPSGNTIY
TRBV18	TRBJ2-3	11	.	ATREGVTDTQY
TRBV10-3	TRBJ1-6	12	TRBD1	AIRPGQVDSPLH
TRBV30	TRBJ1-2	14	.	AWSSSRQTKLYGYT
TRBV25-1	TRBJ1-1	12	.	ASSEGRGNTEAF
TRBV24-1	TRBJ1-2	12	TRBD1	ATSRDRRLAGYT
TRBV6-4	TRBJ1-1	16	TRBD1	ASSDPPTGTGNNTEAF
TRBV10-3	TRBJ2-7	15	TRBD1	AISVGTGADPRWEQY
TRBV7-9	TRBJ2-7	13	TRBD1	ASSLGARDRDEQY
TRBV5-5	TRBJ1-5	12	.	ASSFGSGSQPQH
TRBV19	TRBJ2-7	13	.	ASSIGAGQNYEQY
TRBV19	TRBJ2-2	12	TRBD2	ASSKRGHTGELF
TRBV19	TRBJ1-1	11	TRBD1	ASSTWDSRGAF